This T cell receptor (beta chain) was obtained from a study of blood T cell repertoires in COVID-19. At the level of the study: PBMCs, B-cell-depleted T cells, or T cells were the source of the cDNA or gDNA that made up the material.

Per the authors' pipeline: The authors estimated nucleated cell counts from reference gene primer amplification. This table comes from immunoSEQ multiplex PCR, and its TCRdb copy is limited to in-frame clones, with some not included. V, J and clone size are taken as reported in that table, and D and trimming were inferred from the DNA itself. This sample has some 58,000 clones; 85% to 95% occur once, and the top ten carry roughly 4.2%. This CDR3 region has 16 residues. Germline lookup yields CDR1 LNHDA and CDR2 SQIVND (reference sequence). With 6 bases removed from V and 5 bases from J, the gap between germline ends came to 20 bases.

The V gene is TRBV19, the J gene TRBJ2-1; a weak D match, TRBD2 (5 bases). The sample taken for sequencing was peripheral blood. This receptor was obtained from a man in his fifties with active COVID-19. The CDR3 loop reads CASSPYLRATHNEQFF. In DNA form, the CDR3 reads TGTGCCAGTAGCCCCTACTTGCGGGCAACCCACAATGAGCAGTTCTTC.